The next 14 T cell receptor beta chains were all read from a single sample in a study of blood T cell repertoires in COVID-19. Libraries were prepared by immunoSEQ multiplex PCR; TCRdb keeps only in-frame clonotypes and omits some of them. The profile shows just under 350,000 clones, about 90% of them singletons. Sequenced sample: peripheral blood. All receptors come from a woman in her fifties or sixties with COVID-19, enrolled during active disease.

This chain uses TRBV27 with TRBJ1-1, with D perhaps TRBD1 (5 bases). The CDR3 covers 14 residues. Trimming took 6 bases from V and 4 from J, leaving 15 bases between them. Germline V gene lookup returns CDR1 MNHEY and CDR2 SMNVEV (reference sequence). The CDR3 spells CASRPGLGITEAFF. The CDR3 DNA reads TGTGCCAGCAGGCCGGGACTAGGGATCACTGAAGCTTTCTTT.

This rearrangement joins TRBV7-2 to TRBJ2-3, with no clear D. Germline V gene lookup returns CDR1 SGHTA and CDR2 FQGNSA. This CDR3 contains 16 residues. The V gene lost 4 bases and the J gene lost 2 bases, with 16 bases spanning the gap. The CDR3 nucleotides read TGTGCCAGCAGCTCTGATTTGCGGTCAAACACAGATACGCAGTATTTT. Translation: CASSSDLRSNTDTQYF.

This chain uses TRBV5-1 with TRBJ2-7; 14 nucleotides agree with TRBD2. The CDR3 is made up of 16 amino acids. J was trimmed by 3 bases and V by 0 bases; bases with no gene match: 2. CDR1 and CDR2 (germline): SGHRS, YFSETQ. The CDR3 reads CASSLGLAGGLYEQYF. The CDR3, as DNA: TGCGCCAGCAGCTTGGGACTAGCGGGAGGGCTCTACGAGCAGTACTTC.

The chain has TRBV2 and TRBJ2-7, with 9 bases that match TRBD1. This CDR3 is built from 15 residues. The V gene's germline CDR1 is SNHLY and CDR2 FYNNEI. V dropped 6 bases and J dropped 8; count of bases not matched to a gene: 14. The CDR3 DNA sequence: TGTGCCAGCAGGGAAACCGGGACAGGGTTTTCCAAGCAGTACTTC. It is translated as CASRETGTGFSKQYF. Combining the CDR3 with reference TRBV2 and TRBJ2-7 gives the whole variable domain EPEVTQTPSHQVTQMGQEVILRCVPISNHLYFYWYRQILGQKVEFLVSFYNNEISEKSEIFDDQFSVERPDGSNFTLKIRSTKLEDSAMYFCASRETGTGFSKQYFGPGTRLTVT.

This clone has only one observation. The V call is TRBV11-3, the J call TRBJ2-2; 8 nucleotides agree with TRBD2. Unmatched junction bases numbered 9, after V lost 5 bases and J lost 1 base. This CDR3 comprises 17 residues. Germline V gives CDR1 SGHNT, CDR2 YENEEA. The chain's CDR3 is CASSLRKAGENTGELFF. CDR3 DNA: TGTGCCAGCAGCCTCCGAAAAGCGGGGGAGAACACCGGGGAGCTGTTTTTT.

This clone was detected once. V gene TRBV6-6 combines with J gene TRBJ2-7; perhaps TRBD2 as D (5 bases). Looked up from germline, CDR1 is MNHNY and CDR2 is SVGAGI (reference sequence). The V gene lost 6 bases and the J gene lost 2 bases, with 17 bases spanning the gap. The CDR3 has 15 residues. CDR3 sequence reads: CASRTTTGVTYEQYF. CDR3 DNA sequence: TGTGCCAGCAGAACCACCACCGGGGTCACCTACGAGCAGTACTTC.

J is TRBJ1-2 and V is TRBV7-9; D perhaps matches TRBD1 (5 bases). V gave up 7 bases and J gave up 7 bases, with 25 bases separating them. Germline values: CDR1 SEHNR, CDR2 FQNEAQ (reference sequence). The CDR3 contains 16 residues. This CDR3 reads CASIAGAGRVLGGYTF. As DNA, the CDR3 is TGTGCCAGCATCGCCGGGGCAGGGAGGGTTTTGGGTGGCTACACCTTC.

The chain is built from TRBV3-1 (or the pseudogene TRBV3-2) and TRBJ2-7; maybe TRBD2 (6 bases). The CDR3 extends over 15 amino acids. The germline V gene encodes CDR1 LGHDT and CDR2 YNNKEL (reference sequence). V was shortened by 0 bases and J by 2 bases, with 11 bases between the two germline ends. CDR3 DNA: TGTGCCAGCAGCCAAGATCGACAGCGGGCCTACGAGCAGTACTTC. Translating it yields CASSQDRQRAYEQYF.

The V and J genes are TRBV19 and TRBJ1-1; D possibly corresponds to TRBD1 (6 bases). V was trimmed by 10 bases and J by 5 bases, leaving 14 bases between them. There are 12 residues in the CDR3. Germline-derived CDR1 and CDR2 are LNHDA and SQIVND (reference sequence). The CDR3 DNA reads TGTGCCACGACAGGCGGTAGGACTGAAGCTTTCTTT. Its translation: CATTGGRTEAFF.

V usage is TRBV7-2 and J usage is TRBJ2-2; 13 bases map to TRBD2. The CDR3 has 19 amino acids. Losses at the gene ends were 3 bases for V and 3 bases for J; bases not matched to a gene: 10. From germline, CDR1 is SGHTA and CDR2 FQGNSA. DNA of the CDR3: TGTGCCAGCAGCTTCAAAACTAGCGGGAGGGCCTCGGACACCGGGGAGCTGTTTTTT. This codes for CASSFKTSGRASDTGELFF.

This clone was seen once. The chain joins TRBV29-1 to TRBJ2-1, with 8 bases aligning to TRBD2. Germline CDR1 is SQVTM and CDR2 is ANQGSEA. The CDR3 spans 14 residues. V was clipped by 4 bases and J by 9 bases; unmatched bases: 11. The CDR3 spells CSVVSGTRGSEQFF. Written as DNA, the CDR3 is TGCAGCGTTGTGAGCGGGACTAGAGGGTCTGAGCAGTTCTTC.

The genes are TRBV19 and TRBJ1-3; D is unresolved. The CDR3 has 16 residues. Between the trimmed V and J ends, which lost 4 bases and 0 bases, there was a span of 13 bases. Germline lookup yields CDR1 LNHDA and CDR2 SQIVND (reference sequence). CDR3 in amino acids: CASSSQQASSGNTIYF. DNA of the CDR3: TGTGCCAGTAGTAGCCAGCAGGCCAGCTCTGGAAACACCATATATTTT.

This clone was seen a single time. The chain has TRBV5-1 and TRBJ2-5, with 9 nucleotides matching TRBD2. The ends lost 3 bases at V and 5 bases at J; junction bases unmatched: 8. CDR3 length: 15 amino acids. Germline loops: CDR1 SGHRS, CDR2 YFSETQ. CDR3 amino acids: CASSSGAAGGETQYF. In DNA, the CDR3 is TGCGCCAGCAGCTCGGGCGCGGCGGGAGGGGAGACCCAGTACTTC.

The chain's CDR3 is CATSDSRQAAYEQYF. DNA of the CDR3: TGTGCCACCAGTGATAGTAGACAGGCGGCCTACGAGCAGTACTTC. The V gene is TRBV24-1, the J gene TRBJ2-7; possibly TRBD1 for D (6 bases). CDR3 length: 15 residues. V shed 3 bases and J shed 2 bases, with 13 bases lying between them. The V gene's germline CDR1 is KGHDR and CDR2 SFDVKD.